The 27 T cell receptor beta chains listed next were all sequenced from one sample in a study of blood T cell repertoires in COVID-19. The method was immunoSEQ multiplex PCR; TCRdb's version includes in-frame clones alone and lacks a portion of them. The profile covers roughly 150,000 clones, with about 83% appearing a single time and approximately 10% taken by the ten largest. Sequencing was done on a sample of peripheral blood. These TCRs come from a woman in her 70s with COVID-19, enrolled during active disease.

The chain carries TRBV29-1 and TRBJ2-5, with D tentatively TRBD1 (5 bases). The germline gives CDR1 SQVTM, CDR2 ANQGSEA. CDR3 length: 12 residues. Trimming left V 5 bases short and J 1 base short, with 8 bases between. The CDR3, as DNA: TGCAGCGTTCTGACAGCCCAAGAGACCCAGTACTTC. This translates into CSVLTAQETQYF.

The chain couples TRBV21-1 to TRBJ1-2. TRBV21-1 is tagged as a pseudogene. The CDR3 consists of 12 residues. The CDR3 coding sequence is TGTGCCAGACCCCGGGTTCCCTATGGCTACACCTTC. Translating gives CARPRVPYGYTF.

The J gene is TRBJ2-3, the V gene TRBV2; 7 bases fit TRBD2. The CDR3 has 15 residues. Per germline, CDR1 SNHLY and CDR2 FYNNEI. Germline trimming cut 5 bases from V and 7 bases from J; bases unmatched to any gene: 12. This chain's CDR3 is CASSPGDYSAHTQYF. As DNA, the CDR3 is TGTGCCAGCAGTCCTGGGGACTATTCCGCTCATACGCAGTATTTT.

CDR3: CASRTSGGDTQYF. For the CDR3, the DNA is TGCGCCAGCAGGACTAGCGGGGGGGATACGCAGTATTTT. The chain employs TRBV5-1 and TRBJ2-3, with TRBD2 matching 13 bases. There are 13 residues in the CDR3. CDR1 is SGHRS, CDR2 YFSETQ, per germline. Unmatched junction bases numbered 0, after V lost 5 bases and J lost 6 bases.

The chain is built from TRBV10-3 and TRBJ2-2; 15 nucleotides align to TRBD2. With V trimmed by 11 bases and J by 1 base, 11 bases remained unmatched. CDR1 ENHRY and CDR2 SYGVKD come from the germline V gene. This CDR3 has 18 residues. CDR3 region: CASRGLAGGIQNTGELFF. The CDR3 nucleotides read TGTGCCTCCAGGGGACTAGCGGGGGGCATACAGAACACCGGGGAGCTGTTTTTT.

The rearrangement joins TRBV7-3 to TRBJ2-2, with a weak D call TRBD2 (6 bases). The V end was cut by 1 base, the J end by 1 base, with 7 bases between. This CDR3 contains 15 residues. Germline loops: CDR1 SGHTA, CDR2 FQGTGA. CDR3 amino acids: CASSLNGGNTGELFF. CDR3 nucleotides: TGTGCCAGCAGCTTAAACGGGGGGAACACCGGGGAGCTGTTTTTT.

This clone appeared a few times. This sequence joins TRBV5-1 and TRBJ1-1, with 11 positions matching TRBD1. The length of the CDR3 is 15 residues. Germline V gene data show CDR1 as SGHRS and CDR2 as YFSETQ. J gave up 0 bases and V 3 bases, and 1 base lay outside the gene matches. The CDR3 bases are TGCGCCAGCAGCTGGACAGGGGGCGTGAACACTGAAGCTTTCTTT. This sequence encodes CASSWTGGVNTEAFF.

This clone was seen a few times. The chain has TRBV30 and TRBJ1-2; weak D call: TRBD1 (6 bases). Deletions cut 1 base from V and 8 bases from J, with 17 bases between. This CDR3 comprises 14 residues. The V gene's germline CDR1 is GTSNPN and CDR2 SVGIG (reference sequence). This CDR3 is CAWSGRNRERGYTF. The DNA for the CDR3 is TGTGCCTGGAGTGGTCGCAACAGGGAGAGAGGCTACACCTTC.

V and J are TRBV27 and TRBJ1-1; D call uncertain. Trimming pared 7 bases from V and 1 base from J, leaving 16 bases between. Germline CDR1 is MNHEY and CDR2 is SMNVEV (reference sequence). This CDR3 has 15 residues. CDR3 nucleotides: TGTGCCAGCATTCAGCGGCAGATTGGGAACACTGAAGCTTTCTTT. It encodes CASIQRQIGNTEAFF.

V gene TRBV3-1 (or the pseudogene TRBV3-2) combines with J gene TRBJ1-6, with 8 bases identical to TRBD1. Germline V lookup: CDR1 LGHDT, CDR2 YNNKEL (reference sequence). This CDR3 is 15 amino acids long. The V gene end was trimmed by 1 base and the J gene end by 6 bases; junction bases not matched to a gene: 2. The CDR3 nucleotides are TGTGCCAGCAGCCAAGGGACAGGGATTAATTCACCCCTCCACTTT. Translation: CASSQGTGINSPLHF.

The rearrangement joins TRBV5-1 to TRBJ2-1, with D unclear. V lost 4 bases, J lost 0 bases, and 11 bases lay in between. Germline CDR1 and CDR2: SGHRS and YFSETQ. The CDR3 covers 15 residues. CDR3 protein: CASSLDSISYNEQFF. Written as DNA, the CDR3 is TGCGCCAGCAGCCTGGATTCAATCTCCTACAATGAGCAGTTCTTC.

V and J are TRBV2 and TRBJ1-6; weak D call: TRBD1 (6 bases). This CDR3 has 16 amino acids. Trimming left V 7 bases short and J 9 bases short, with 22 bases between. CDR1 is SNHLY, CDR2 FYNNEI, per germline. For the CDR3, the DNA is TGTGCCAGCACCAAGGGGGGGGATGCGCGCGGTTCACCCCTCCACTTT. Translated, it gives CASTKGGDARGSPLHF.

The chain links TRBV6-1 to TRBJ1-1; maybe TRBD1 (5 bases). The CDR3 spans 16 residues. V lost 4 bases and J 1 base, leaving 16 bases between the germline ends. CDR1 is MNHNS, CDR2 SASEGT, per germline. DNA for the CDR3: TGTGCCAGCAGTGCGCAGGGTCCTGGTGGGAACACTGAAGCTTTCTTT. Translation gives CASSAQGPGGNTEAFF.

The gene calls are TRBV11-2 and TRBJ2-4, with 12 bases identical to TRBD2. CDR1 is SGHAT and CDR2 is FQNNGV in the germline V gene. Trimming cost V 6 bases and J 3 bases; bases outside gene matches: 6. This CDR3 has 16 amino acids. The chain's CDR3 is CASSPSGGASKNIQYF. In DNA form, the CDR3 reads TGTGCCAGCAGTCCTAGCGGGGGGGCTAGCAAAAACATTCAGTACTTC. Using reference TRBV11-2 and TRBJ2-4 for the parts outside the CDR3, the full variable domain is EAGVAQSPRYKIIEKRQSVAFWCNPISGHATLYWYQQILGQGPKLLIQFQNNGVVDDSQLPKDRFSAERLKGVDSTLKIQPAKLEDSAVYLCASSPSGGASKNIQYFGAGTRLSVL.

This rearrangement joins TRBV6-1 to TRBJ2-5; 10 bases map to TRBD2. V lost 1 base, J lost 3 bases, and 8 bases stayed unmatched. This CDR3 has 17 residues. Germline V gene data show CDR1 as MNHNS and CDR2 as SASEGT. For the CDR3, the DNA is TGTGCCAGCAGTGAAGGAGGTGGACTAGCGGTAAAAGAGACCCAGTACTTC. Encoded protein: CASSEGGGLAVKETQYF.

The V call is TRBV28, the J call TRBJ2-7, with TRBD1 matching over 7 bases. The germline gives CDR1 MDHEN, CDR2 SYDVKM. V gave up 3 bases and J gave up 2 bases; unmatched junction bases: 13. The CDR3 is made up of 17 amino acids. In nucleotides, the CDR3 is TGTGCCAGCAGTTTGTGGACGGGCAGGGGGAAGACCTACGAGCAGTACTTC. Its translation is CASSLWTGRGKTYEQYF.

This sequence joins TRBV10-2 and TRBJ2-2; D call uncertain. This CDR3 region has 13 residues. V was cut by 2 bases and J by 5 bases, with 6 bases left in between. Germline V lookup: CDR1 WSHSY, CDR2 SAAADI. The CDR3 spells CASSEVRTGELFF. Written as DNA, the CDR3 is TGCGCCAGCAGTGAGGTTCGGACCGGGGAGCTGTTTTTT.

V is TRBV10-3 and J is TRBJ1-2; D is perhaps TRBD1 (6 bases). The germline V and J ends were trimmed by 3 bases and 3 bases, with 8 bases remaining between them. In germline, CDR1 is ENHRY, CDR2 SYGVKD. The CDR3 sequence is 13 residues long. In nucleotides, the CDR3 is TGTGCCATCAGTGAATACAGGGACTATGGCTACACCTTC. This sequence encodes CAISEYRDYGYTF.

The chain employs TRBV24-1 and TRBJ2-4, with a tentative D call TRBD1 (6 bases). Looked up from germline, CDR1 is KGHDR and CDR2 is SFDVKD. Trimming removed 5 bases at V and 5 bases at J, with 24 bases between. The CDR3 runs to 18 residues. The CDR3 loop reads CATSGGRPLQGPENIQYF. DNA of the CDR3: TGTGCCACCAGTGGAGGTCGGCCCTTACAGGGCCCCGAAAACATTCAGTACTTC.

J is TRBJ1-4 and V is TRBV4-1, with D maybe TRBD1 (5 bases). This CDR3 is 15 amino acids long. Between the trimmed V and J ends, which lost 4 bases and 8 bases, there was a span of 17 bases. Germline CDR1 is MGHRA and CDR2 is YSYEKL. The CDR3 reads CASSRGGGREEKLFF. The CDR3 DNA follows: TGCGCCAGCAGCCGCGGCGGGGGGAGGGAGGAAAAACTGTTTTTT.

The CDR3 DNA sequence: TGTGCCAGCAGTGAAGCGCGGGCCACAGATACGCAGTATTTT. Its translation: CASSEARATDTQYF. This chain uses TRBV6-1 with TRBJ2-3; a weak D match, TRBD2 (5 bases). This CDR3 is 14 amino acids long. Deletions cut 0 bases from V and 2 bases from J, with 6 bases between. CDR1 is MNHNS and CDR2 is SASEGT in the germline V gene.

The rearrangement joins TRBV12-3 or TRBV12-4 to TRBJ2-1, with D perhaps TRBD1 (6 bases). The CDR3 covers 13 residues. Trimming pared 7 bases from V and 2 bases from J, leaving 9 bases between. The CDR3 here is CASTTGTYNEQFF. CDR3 bases: TGTGCCAGCACAACAGGGACCTACAATGAGCAGTTCTTC.

The chain is built from TRBV6-6 and TRBJ2-3; a possible D gene is TRBD2 (6 bases). The V end lost 4 bases, the J end lost 1 base, and 12 bases lay between the germline ends. Germline CDR1 reads MNHNY; CDR2 reads SVGAGI (reference sequence). The CDR3 extends over 15 amino acids. The CDR3 reads CASSWASEGTDTQYF. The CDR3 coding sequence is TGTGCCAGCAGTTGGGCTAGCGAGGGCACAGATACGCAGTATTTT.

This chain uses TRBV5-1 with TRBJ2-1, with TRBD1 matching over 7 bases. V lost 4 bases, J lost 6 bases, and 10 bases stayed unmatched. In germline, CDR1 is SGHRS, CDR2 YFSETQ. The CDR3 extends over 15 amino acids. Here the CDR3 DNA reads TGCGCCAGCAGCCCCAACCCGGGACAGACCAATGAGCAGTTCTTC. Its protein product is CASSPNPGQTNEQFF.

The chain employs TRBV5-1 and TRBJ2-1; possibly TRBD1 for D (6 bases). CDR3 length: 15 residues. The V end was cut by 0 bases, the J end by 9 bases, with 16 bases between. Germline lookup yields CDR1 SGHRS and CDR2 YFSETQ. The CDR3 is CASSLASGTTGEQFF. For the CDR3, the DNA is TGCGCCAGCAGCTTGGCCAGTGGGACAACGGGTGAGCAGTTCTTC.

The chain is built from TRBV6-5 and TRBJ1-1, with 7 bases identical to TRBD1. V trimming: 9 bases; J trimming: 0 bases; junction bases outside the gene matches: 10. Germline V gene data show CDR1 as MNHEY and CDR2 as SVGAGI. The CDR3 loop spans 15 amino acids. CDR3 nucleotides: TGTGCCAGTCGAACGGGACAGAAAATGAACACTGAAGCTTTCTTT. Residues: CASRTGQKMNTEAFF.

A few counts support this clone. This sequence joins TRBV4-1 and TRBJ1-4, with D perhaps TRBD1 (5 bases). The CDR3 has 17 amino acids. Trimming took off 0 bases at V and 5 bases at J, with 16 bases between the two ends. CDR1 and CDR2 (germline): MGHRA, YSYEKL. CDR3 DNA: TGCGCCAGCAGCCAAGATAGAGTACCGACAGTAAATGAAAAACTGTTTTTT. Its translation is CASSQDRVPTVNEKLFF.